This T cell receptor beta chain stems from a study of blood T cell repertoires in COVID-19 (dated by TCRdb to 2018 to 2020). Study-level background: Samples covering the acute and convalescent phases of COVID-19 were provided by collaborators in the United States, Italy and Spain. The prospective study material was composed of cDNA or gDNA derived from T cells, B-cell-depleted T cells, or PBMCs. The dataset comprised deeply sampled blood TCRbeta repertoires from subjects exposed to, actively infected with, or recovered from COVID-19. The repertoires were made available in a free public database intended to serve as a resource for research on the immune response to SARS-CoV-2. Samples were obtained from the ongoing ImmuneRACE study (first 160 participants) and from about 1,300 subjects provided by 6 global collaborators. Nearly every sample came with metadata listing a de-identified subject ID, COVID-19 status, age in years and sex. Where available, HLA class I and class II types were taken from metadata supplied by the sample provider and were not determined by assay-based typing. Overall results and qualifications from the work: Clinical and demographic metadata were provided uncurated, with the amount varying by source and participant.

The CDR3 spans 15 residues, from the cysteine through the phenylalanine. The read is trimmed to its CDR3 DNA, 45 bases read in frame from base 1. CDR1 and CDR2, looked up from the germline V gene, are MDHEN and SYDVKM. V is pruned by 3 bases and J by 6 bases, leaving 10 bases of the junction without a gene match. TCRbeta CDR3 regions were amplified from genomic DNA using the immunoSEQ Assay, a bias-controlled multiplex PCR. From the authors' description of their analysis: The number of nucleated cells in each sample was estimated by amplification of reference gene primers within the assay. To quantify the absolute abundance of each unique TCRbeta CDR3 rearrangement, sequence reads were collapsed and filtered. For each sample, productive Simpson clonality was calculated by taking the square root of Simpson's diversity index across productive rearrangements. Imported from immuneACCESS, the table was reduced by TCRdb to in-frame sequences with V and J called. These copies leave out some clones; in studies compared against another copy, an unresolved V gene accounts for under half, and the cause of the remainder is not known. V, J and clone size are those of that table, while D and trimming were read from the DNA. The sample yields more than 200,000 clones; 84% were counted once. The top ten clonotypes cover about 10% of the sample.

This clone was recorded a few times. What antigen it recognizes has not been identified. Base qualities are not at hand, and no much larger clone is one base apart. In Seattle, one collaborating source enrolled patients while the infection was active and tracked those patients longitudinally over the course of disease. Whole blood was collected in K2EDTA tubes by collaborating institutions according to the institutions' own protocols. For TCRbeta analysis, collaborator samples were shipped as frozen whole blood, as isolated PBMCs, or as DNA extracted from either sample type. The TCR originated in an elderly woman with COVID-19, enrolled during active disease. Material: peripheral blood. The sequence links TRBV28 to TRBJ1-2; 7 central bases correspond to TRBD1. The sequenced DNA is TGTGCCAGCAGTTTTTTGACAGGGTATCTTGATGGCTACACCTTC. This encodes CASSFLTGYLDGYTF.